These 15 T cell receptor beta chains share one sample of origin, sequenced in a study of tumor-infiltrating lymphocytes in primary liver carcinoma. The input was approximately 500 ng total RNA; TCR beta cDNA was made from it with a constant-region primer. Construction of TCR beta libraries relied on three successive nested multiplex PCR rounds employing slightly modified ARM-PCR. Amplification in the first two PCR rounds was performed using TRBV1-TRBV30 forward primers and a C-beta reverse primer for roughly 9 cycles each. MiXCR, applied by TCRdb to the multiplex PCR reads, yields one record per CDR3 protein. The sample includes around 25,000 distinct CDR3 sequences, 78% of them seen just once. Unsorted bulk tissue of roughly 17-33 mg yielded co-extracted RNA and DNA. The material sequenced was liver tumor tissue from sampling region 3. As to subset: tumor region T3, left-lateral pole. These receptors all come from a man aged 35-49 years with primary liver carcinoma and hepatitis B virus infection.

This clonotype has a count of ten or more. The V and J genes are TRBV24-1 and TRBJ2-5; TRBD1 aligns across 11 bases. V lost 3 bases to trimming and J lost 5 bases; unmatched junction nucleotides: 7. Germline assignment: CDR1 KGHDR and CDR2 SFDVKD. CDR3 length equals 16 residues. The CDR3 sequence: CATSDPGTGGEETQYF. The CDR3 bases are TGTGCCACCAGTGATCCGGGGACAGGGGGTGAGGAGACCCAGTACTTC.

For this clonotype: The junction and the germline gene differ at one end; a read error may be behind it. The CDR3 here is CTSRLPPCGHTF. CDR3 in DNA: TGTACCAGCAGGCTACCCCCCTGTGGCCACACCTTC. V and J are TRBV12-3 or TRBV12-4 and TRBJ1-2; no firm D call. This CDR3 spans 12 amino acids.

About this clonotype: The junction departs from the called germline gene at one end, perhaps through a read error. The chain employs TRBV11-2 and TRBJ2-5; a possible D gene is TRBD2 (7 bases). Germline assignment: CDR1 SGHAT and CDR2 FQNNGV. The CDR3 totals 16 residues. The CDR3 spells CTSSQTPEGGKETQYF. The CDR3 DNA is TGTACCAGCAGTCAAACTCCTGAGGGGGGGAAAGAGACCCAGTACTTC.

The sample holds many counts of this clonotype. The CDR3 spells CASSPIAQNQETQYF. The CDR3 DNA reads TGTGCCAGCAGCCCCATAGCACAGAACCAAGAGACCCAGTACTTC. V usage is TRBV28 and J usage is TRBJ2-5; no firm D call. CDR1 is MDHEN and CDR2 is SYDVKM in the germline V gene. The V end was cut by 6 bases, the J end by 0 bases, with 14 bases between. This CDR3 comprises 15 residues. Variable domain in full (rest from reference TRBV28 and TRBJ2-5): DVKVTQSSRYLVKRTGEKVFLECVQDMDHENMFWYRQDPGLGLRLIYFSYDVKMKEKGDIPEGYSVSREKKERFSLILESASTNQTSMYLCASSPIAQNQETQYFGPGTRLLVL.

This clonotype was detected a few times. The J gene is TRBJ1-1, the V gene TRBV29-1, with D possibly matching TRBD1 (6 bases). V lost 7 bases to trimming and J lost 0 bases, with 18 bases between them. Germline V gene lookup returns CDR1 SQVTM and CDR2 ANQGSEA. The CDR3 length is 15 residues. The CDR3, as DNA: TGCAGCGCCACGCCGGGACAACCCATGAACACTGAAGCTTTCTTT. This codes for CSATPGQPMNTEAFF.

Notes on this clonotype: It is likely a read error, because the conserved phenylalanine at the end of the CDR3 is missing. The chain carries TRBV29-1 and TRBJ2-1; TRBD2 agrees at 7 bases. This CDR3 has 15 residues. Germline loops: CDR1 SQVTM, CDR2 ANQGSEA. The CDR3 here is CSVEGLAGAPNEQFL. CDR3 DNA: TGCAGCGTCGAGGGTCTTGCGGGAGCTCCCAATGAACAGTTCCTC.

With respect to this clonotype: Just one base apart from a much larger clone, this may be a read error. V and J are TRBV7-3 and TRBJ2-1; 11 bases fit TRBD2. Germline V gene lookup returns CDR1 SGHTA and CDR2 FQGTGA. The CDR3 covers 15 residues. This chain's CDR3 is CTSSLTSGKPNEQFF. Here the CDR3 DNA reads TGTACCAGCAGCTTGACTAGCGGGAAACCCAATGAGCAGTTCTTC. Combining the CDR3 with reference TRBV7-3 and TRBJ2-1 gives the whole variable domain GAGVSQTPSNKVTEKGKYVELRCDPISGHTALYWYRQSLGQGPEFLIYFQGTGAADDSGLPNDRFFAVRPEGSVSTLKIQRTERGDSAVYLCTSSLTSGKPNEQFFGPGTRLTVL.

Note on this clonotype: The final CDR3 position lacks the conserved phenylalanine or tryptophan, pointing to a likely read error. This sequence joins TRBV5-6 and TRBJ2-7; no definite D call. The CDR3 contains 13 residues. V was cut by 0 bases and J by 9 bases, with 13 bases left in between. Per the germline V gene, CDR1 is SGHDT and CDR2 is YYEEEE. Here the CDR3 DNA reads TGTGCCAGCAGCTTGGCAACCGGGTTTTGGCAGTACTCA. Amino acids: CASSLATGFWQYS.

About this clonotype: This may stem from a read error, because a much larger clone lies one nucleotide away. This is likely a read error, given that the CDR3 carries no conserved phenylalanine or tryptophan at its end. The chain is built from TRBV7-9 and TRBJ2-1; D uncertain. This CDR3 contains 11 residues. The germline gives CDR1 SEHNR, CDR2 FQNEAQ (reference sequence). In DNA form, the CDR3 reads TGTGCCGGCAGCTTTCTTGGTGAGCAGTTCTCC. Protein sequence: CAGSFLGEQFS.

J is TRBJ2-7 and V is TRBV12-3 or TRBV12-4; TRBD1 is a possible D gene (6 bases). Between the trimmed V and J ends, which lost 6 bases and 6 bases, there was a span of 21 bases. This CDR3 is 15 amino acids long. CDR3 loop: CASRPQGTRGSEQYF. DNA for the CDR3: TGTGCCAGCAGACCTCAGGGGACACGTGGCAGCGAGCAGTACTTC.

The chain carries TRBV12-5 and TRBJ2-3, with a tentative D call TRBD2 (5 bases). Germline V gene sequence: CDR1 LGHNT, CDR2 FRNRAP. There are 14 residues in the CDR3. Trimming removed 7 bases at V and 7 bases at J, with 18 bases between. CDR3 sequence: CASAGQLGMHTQYF. The CDR3 coding sequence is TGTGCTAGTGCCGGCCAACTAGGAATGCATACGCAGTATTTT. The whole variable domain, filled in from reference TRBV12-5 and TRBJ2-3, reads DARVTQTPRHKVTEMGQEVTMRCQPILGHNTVFWYRQTMMQGLELLAYFRNRAPLDDSGMPKDRFSAEMPDATLATLKIQPSEPRDSAVYFCASAGQLGMHTQYFGPGTRLTVL.

The J gene is TRBJ2-7, the V gene TRBV5-4; TRBD1 is a possible D gene (5 bases). Germline values: CDR1 SGHNT, CDR2 YYREEE (reference sequence). Trimming stripped 7 bases from V and 3 bases from J, with 23 bases between. This CDR3 is built from 16 residues. The CDR3 nucleotides are TGTGCCAGCTGCAAAGATGGGGCTCCCGGTGGCTACGAGCAGTACTTC. Its protein is CASCKDGAPGGYEQYF.

As for this clonotype: The CDR3 carries no conserved terminal phenylalanine or tryptophan, so it likely arises from a read error. This rearrangement joins TRBV6-2 or TRBV6-3 to TRBJ2-1; D is unclear. Per germline, CDR1 MNHEY and CDR2 SVGEGT. Trimming cost V 7 bases and J 12 bases, with 16 bases left between them. The CDR3 contains 12 residues. CDR3 in DNA: TGTGCCAGCACCAAGACGGGTATGGGGCAGTTCTTA. This translates into CASTKTGMGQFL.

Comments on this clonotype: An end of the junction differs from the germline gene, which may be a read error. The V gene is TRBV10-2, the J gene TRBJ2-1; D uncertain. Germline assignment: CDR1 WSHSY and CDR2 SAAADI. This CDR3 spans 12 amino acids. CDR3 in DNA: TGCGCCAGCAGTAATTCAGGCAATGAGCAGTTCTTT. Translating gives CASSNSGNEQFF.

Remarks on this clonotype: Compared with germline, one end of the junction differs, possibly owing to a read error. The rearrangement links TRBV12-3 or TRBV12-4 to TRBJ1-2; 11 positions match TRBD1. The CDR3 contains 15 residues. The CDR3 is CVSSLGTGGGYGYTF. CDR3 coding DNA: TGTGTCAGCAGTTTGGGGACAGGGGGGGGGTATGGCTACACCTTT.